The T cell receptor beta chain under discussion was sequenced for a study of blood T cell repertoires in COVID-19. Overall study: Whether acute or convalescent, the COVID-19 samples came from the United States, Italy and Spain. PBMCs, B-cell-depleted T cells, or T cells provided the cDNA or gDNA that made up the material.

Authors' processing steps: Amplifying reference gene primers gave estimates of nucleated cell counts. Sequencing was performed with immunoSEQ multiplex PCR; in TCRdb, only in-frame clones are kept and a portion is missing. The V and J calls and the clone size are those of that table, but D and trimming were determined from the DNA. The sample consists of some 140,000 clones, roughly 83% of them appearing once. V lost 0 bases to trimming and J lost 5 bases; unmatched junction nucleotides: 10. This CDR3 contains 16 residues. Germline loops: CDR1 SGHRS, CDR2 YFSETQ. Source material: peripheral blood. V and J are TRBV5-1 and TRBJ1-1, with 7 nucleotides matching TRBD1. This TCR derives from a woman aged 55-69 years with acute or convalescent COVID-19. CDR3 region: CASSLAGGAPGTEAFF. Written as DNA, the CDR3 is TGCGCCAGCAGCTTGGCAGGGGGTGCTCCAGGGACTGAAGCTTTCTTT.